This TCR beta chain was documented in a study of OX40 agonist ivuxolimab in advanced cancers. Germline CDR1 reads SNHLY; CDR2 reads FYNNEI. The CDR3 runs to 16 residues. The ends were cut back, 3 bases at V and 0 bases at J, with 11 bases in the middle. A note on this clone: Its antigen is unknown.

The data were produced by immunoSEQ multiplex PCR, yet TCRdb's version contains in-frame clones alone and is incomplete. The table has 90,000 to 120,000 clones, approximately 90% seen once. Study conclusions and caveats: Antigens targeted by the expanded peripheral T cells were not determined. In CD8+ T cells, expanded clones were on average more numerous than in CD4+.

This TCR was sampled from an adult with an advanced solid tumor such as melanoma, head and neck, liver or kidney cancer. Sequenced here: CD4+ or CD8+ T cells sorted from blood, sampled in a trial of the OX40 agonist ivuxolimab. This rearrangement joins TRBV2 to TRBJ1-4, with D possibly being TRBD1 (6 bases). CDR3 sequence (DNA): TGTGCCAGCAGTGAGCAGGGGAAGGCAACTAATGAAAAACTGTTTTTT. It translates to CASSEQGKATNEKLFF.